The rows below give T cell receptor beta chains drawn from one sample of a study of T cell responses to AZD1222 COVID-19 vaccine. TCRdb's table, derived via immunoSEQ multiplex PCR, lists solely in-frame clones and lacks some. The sample includes 200,000 to 300,000 clones, approximately 95% seen only once; the top ten take about 0.5%. Sequencing was performed on peripheral blood, taken on day 0 of AZD1222 vaccination. Receptors originate from an adult in good health. Each CDR3 is given with its conserved first and last residue. Fields, in order: D gene, clone size, V gene, J gene, CDR3 protein, CDR3 DNA. A D gene is named only where the DNA matches it firmly. Clone size appears in some rows only: once, few, many, or a class for an expanded clone.

>NA|NA|TRBV24-1|TRBJ1-1
CATSDGGMTEAFF
TGTGCCACCAGTGATGGGGGTATGACTGAAGCTTTCTTT
>NA|once|TRBV3-1/TRBV3-2|TRBJ2-7
CASTRTQGVYEQYF
TGTGCCAGCACTCGGACCCAGGGAGTCTACGAGCAGTACTTC
>NA|NA|TRBV27|TRBJ1-1
CASSLGGQGRGREAFF
TGTGCCAGCAGTTTAGGGGGTCAGGGCCGCGGACGGGAAGCTTTCTTT
>NA|NA|TRBV27|TRBJ1-2
CASSLAYTGSYGYTF
TGTGCCAGCAGTTTAGCTTATACGGGGTCATATGGCTACACCTTC
>NA|NA|TRBV7-2|TRBJ2-1
CASSLSPGSYNEQFF
TGTGCCAGCAGCTTATCGCCAGGTTCCTACAATGAGCAGTTCTTC
>NA|NA|TRBV18|TRBJ1-1
CASSFRPQGYTEAFF
TGTGCCAGCTCATTCCGCCCCCAGGGGTACACTGAAGCTTTCTTT
>NA|NA|TRBV27|TRBJ1-4
CASSLYEGQSEKLFF
TGTGCCAGCAGTTTATACGAGGGGCAATCTGAAAAACTGTTTTTT
>NA|NA|TRBV27|TRBJ2-7
CASRGAGKSYEQYF
TGTGCCAGCAGGGGGGCCGGGAAATCCTACGAGCAGTACTTC
>NA|NA|TRBV27|TRBJ2-7
CARAVQVVSYEQYF
TGTGCCAGAGCGGTCCAGGTGGTATCCTACGAGCAGTACTTC
>NA|NA|TRBV28|TRBJ1-2
CASMQTDNYGYTF
TGTGCCAGCATGCAGACTGATAACTATGGCTACACCTTC
>TRBD2|NA|TRBV2|TRBJ2-2
CASRGTTSRNTGELFF
TGTGCCAGCAGGGGGACGACTAGCAGAAACACCGGGGAGCTGTTTTTT